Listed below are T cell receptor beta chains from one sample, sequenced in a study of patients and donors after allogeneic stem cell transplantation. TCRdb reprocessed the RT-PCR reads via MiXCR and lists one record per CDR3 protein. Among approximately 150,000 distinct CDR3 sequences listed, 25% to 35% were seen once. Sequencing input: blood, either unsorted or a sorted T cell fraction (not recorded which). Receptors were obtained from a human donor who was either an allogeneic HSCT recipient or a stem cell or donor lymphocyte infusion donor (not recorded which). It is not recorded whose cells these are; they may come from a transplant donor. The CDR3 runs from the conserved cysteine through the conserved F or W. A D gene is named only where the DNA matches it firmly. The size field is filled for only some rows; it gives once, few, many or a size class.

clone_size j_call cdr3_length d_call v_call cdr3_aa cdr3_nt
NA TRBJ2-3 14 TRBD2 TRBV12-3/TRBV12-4 CASSPLAGADTQYF TGTGCCAGCAGTCCCCTAGCGGGAGCAGATACGCAGTATTTT
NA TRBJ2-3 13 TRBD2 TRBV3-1 CASSQSTSGSGYF TGTGCCAGCAGCCAGTCCACTAGCGGGAGTGGGTATTTT
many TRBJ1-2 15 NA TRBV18 CASSPPGPAGYGYTF TGTGCCAGCTCACCACCGGGACCCGCTGGCTATGGCTACACCTTC
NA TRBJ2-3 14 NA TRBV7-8 CASSGGWGTDTQYF TGTGCCAGCAGTGGGGGATGGGGCACAGATACGCAGTATTTT
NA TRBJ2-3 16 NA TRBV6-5 CASSLGLDRLGDTQYF TGTGCCAGCAGCCTGGGGTTAGACAGGTTGGGGGATACGCAGTATTTT
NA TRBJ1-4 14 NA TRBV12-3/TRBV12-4 CASSYRAGGEKLFF TGTGCCAGCAGTTACAGGGCGGGGGGTGAAAAACTGTTTTTT
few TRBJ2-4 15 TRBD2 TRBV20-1 CSARLAGAFKNIQYF TGCAGTGCGAGACTAGCGGGAGCCTTCAAAAACATTCAGTACTTC
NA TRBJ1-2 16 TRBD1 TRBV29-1 CSVEGAVRGQGYGYTF TGCAGCGTTGAAGGCGCCGTGCGAGGACAGGGCTATGGCTACACCTTC
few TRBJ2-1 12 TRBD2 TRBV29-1 CSRRGLNNEQFF TGCAGCCGGCGGGGACTAAACAATGAGCAGTTCTTC
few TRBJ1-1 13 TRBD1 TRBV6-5 CATRQGRNTEAFF TGTGCCACCAGACAGGGACGGAACACTGAAGCTTTCTTT
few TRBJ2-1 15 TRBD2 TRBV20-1 CSASSGTSGSGAQFF TGCAGTGCTAGCTCCGGGACTAGCGGGAGCGGGGCGCAGTTCTTC
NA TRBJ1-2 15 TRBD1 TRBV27 CASSQDRGGIVGYTF TGTGCCAGCAGTCAGGACAGGGGGGGCATAGTGGGCTACACCTTC
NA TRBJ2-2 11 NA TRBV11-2 CASSLEGELFF TGTGCCAGCAGCTTAGAGGGGGAGCTGTTTTTT
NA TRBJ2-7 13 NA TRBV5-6 CASSDGTTYEQYF TGTGCCAGCTCCGATGGGACCACCTACGAGCAGTACTTC
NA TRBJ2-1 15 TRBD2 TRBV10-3 CAIRPGTSGRSEQFF TGTGCCATACGTCCCGGGACTAGCGGGAGAAGTGAGCAGTTCTTC
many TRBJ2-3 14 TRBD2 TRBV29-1 CSAPSGSATDTQYF TGCAGCGCCCCGAGCGGGAGCGCCACAGATACGCAGTATTTT
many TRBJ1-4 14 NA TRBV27 CASSLGLTNEKLFF TGTGCCAGCAGTTTAGGGTTAACTAATGAAAAACTGTTTTTT
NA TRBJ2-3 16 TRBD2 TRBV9 CASSVASGRAADTQYF TGTGCCAGCAGCGTAGCAAGCGGGAGGGCCGCGGATACGCAGTATTTT
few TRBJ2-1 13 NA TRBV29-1 CSMGIAVGNEQFF TGCAGCATGGGAATTGCGGTTGGCAATGAGCAGTTCTTC
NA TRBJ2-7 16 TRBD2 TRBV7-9 CASSPTSGRAEYEQYF TGTGCCAGCAGCCCCACAAGCGGGAGGGCCGAGTACGAGCAGTACTTC
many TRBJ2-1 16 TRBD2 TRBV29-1 CSVVGPGLVPYNEQFF TGCAGCGTTGTCGGGCCCGGACTAGTACCCTACAATGAGCAGTTCTTC
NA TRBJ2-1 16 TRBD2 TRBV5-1 CASSLGLAGFYNEQFF TGCGCCAGCAGCTTGGGGCTAGCGGGTTTCTACAATGAGCAGTTCTTC
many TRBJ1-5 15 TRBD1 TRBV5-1 CASSPGQGRDQPQHF TGCGCCAGCAGCCCCGGACAGGGGAGGGATCAGCCCCAGCATTTT
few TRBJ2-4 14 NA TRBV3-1 CASSPRVRGNIQYF TGTGCCAGCAGCCCACGGGTACGGGGAAACATTCAGTACTTC
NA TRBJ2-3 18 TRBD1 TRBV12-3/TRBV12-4 CASGGQGAKVGSTDTQYF TGTGCCAGTGGGGGGCAGGGGGCTAAAGTAGGGAGCACAGATACGCAGTATTTT
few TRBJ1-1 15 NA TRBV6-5 CASSYLGWRNTEAFF TGTGCCAGCAGTTACCTGGGGTGGAGAAACACTGAAGCTTTCTTT
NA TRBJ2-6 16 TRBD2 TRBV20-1 CSAPGGSAPGANVLTF TGCAGTGCGCCGGGAGGTTCCGCACCTGGGGCCAACGTCCTGACTTTC
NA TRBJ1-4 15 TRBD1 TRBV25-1 CASSEWGRGPEKLFF TGTGCCAGCAGTGAATGGGGCAGGGGGCCTGAAAAACTGTTTTTT
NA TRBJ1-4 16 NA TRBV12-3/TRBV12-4 CASSTYPGRTNEKLFF TGTGCCAGCAGTACCTACCCGGGGCGTACTAATGAAAAACTGTTTTTT
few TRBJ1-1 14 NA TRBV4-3 CASSQDWGNTEAFF TGCGCCAGCAGCCAAGATTGGGGGAACACTGAAGCTTTCTTT
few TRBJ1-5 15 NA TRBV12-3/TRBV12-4 CASTLDSNSNQPQHF TGTGCCAGCACCCTGGACAGTAATAGCAATCAGCCCCAGCATTTT
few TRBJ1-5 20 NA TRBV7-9 CASSLVIGTRPEDSNQPQHF TGTGCCAGCAGCTTAGTTATCGGGACTCGACCTGAGGATAGCAATCAGCCCCAGCATTTT
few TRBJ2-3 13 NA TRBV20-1 CSARTGSTDTQYF TGCAGTGCTCGAACGGGGAGCACAGATACGCAGTATTTT
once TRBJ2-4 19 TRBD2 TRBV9 CASSRLLAGGPGAKNIQYF TGTGCCAGCAGCCGTCTGCTAGCGGGAGGGCCGGGAGCCAAAAACATTCAGTACTTC
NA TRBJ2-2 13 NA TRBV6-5 CASSYPYTGELFF TGTGCCAGCAGTTACCCTTACACCGGGGAGCTGTTTTTT
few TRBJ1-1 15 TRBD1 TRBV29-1 CSVVVRGQWNTEAFF TGCAGCGTTGTGGTCCGGGGACAGTGGAACACTGAAGCTTTCTTT
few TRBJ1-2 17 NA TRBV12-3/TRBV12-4 CASSLPVYAGLIYGYTF TGTGCCAGCAGTTTACCTGTGTATGCAGGGCTGATCTATGGCTACACCTTC
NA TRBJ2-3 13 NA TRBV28 CASGTSATDTQYF TGTGCCAGCGGAACTAGTGCGACAGATACGCAGTATTTT
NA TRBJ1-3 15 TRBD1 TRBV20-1 CSARFRTGLGNTIYF TGCAGTGCTAGATTCCGGACAGGGTTAGGAAACACCATATATTTT
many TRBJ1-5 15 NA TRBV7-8 CASSYSRDSNQPQHF TGTGCCAGCAGCTATTCGCGGGATAGCAATCAGCCCCAGCATTTT
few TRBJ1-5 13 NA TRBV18 CASSPGESQPQHF TGTGCCAGCTCACCAGGGGAAAGTCAGCCCCAGCATTTT
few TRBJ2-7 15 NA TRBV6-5 CASSGRDSPGYEQYF TGTGCCAGCAGTGGAAGAGACAGTCCTGGGTACGAGCAGTACTTC
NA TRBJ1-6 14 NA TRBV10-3 CAITQGSGNSPLHF TGTGCCATCACCCAGGGAAGCGGAAATTCACCCCTCCACTTT